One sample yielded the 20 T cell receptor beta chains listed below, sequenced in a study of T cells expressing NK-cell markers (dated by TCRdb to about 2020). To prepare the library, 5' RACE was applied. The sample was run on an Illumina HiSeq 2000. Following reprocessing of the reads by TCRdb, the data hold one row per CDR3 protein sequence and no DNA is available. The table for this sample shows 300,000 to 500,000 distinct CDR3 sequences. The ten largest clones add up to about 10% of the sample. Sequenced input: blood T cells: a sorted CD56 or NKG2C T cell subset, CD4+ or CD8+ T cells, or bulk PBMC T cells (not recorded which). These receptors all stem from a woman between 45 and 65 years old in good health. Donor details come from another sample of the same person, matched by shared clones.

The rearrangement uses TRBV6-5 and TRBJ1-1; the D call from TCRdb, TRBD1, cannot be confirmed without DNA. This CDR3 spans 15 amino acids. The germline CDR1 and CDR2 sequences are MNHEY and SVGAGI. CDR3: CASSYTRGMNTEAFF.

The chain's CDR3 is CASGRTAEQYNEQFF. This chain uses TRBV12-5 with TRBJ2-1; TCRdb reports TRBD2, a call that lacks DNA to check it against. Germline V gene lookup returns CDR1 LGHNT and CDR2 FRNRAP. This CDR3 is built from 15 residues.

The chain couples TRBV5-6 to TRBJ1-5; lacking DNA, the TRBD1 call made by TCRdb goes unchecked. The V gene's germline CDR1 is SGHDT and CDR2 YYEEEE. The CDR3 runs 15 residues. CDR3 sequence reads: CASSRGQSSNQPQHF.

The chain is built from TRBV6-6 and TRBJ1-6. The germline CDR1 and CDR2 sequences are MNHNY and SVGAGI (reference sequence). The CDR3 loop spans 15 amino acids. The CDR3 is CASSPAGGGQSPLHF.

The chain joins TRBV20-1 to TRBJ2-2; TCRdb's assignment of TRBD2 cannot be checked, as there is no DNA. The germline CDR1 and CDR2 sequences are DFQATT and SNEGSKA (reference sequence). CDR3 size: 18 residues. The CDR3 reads CSARAPGTSGSGTGELFF.

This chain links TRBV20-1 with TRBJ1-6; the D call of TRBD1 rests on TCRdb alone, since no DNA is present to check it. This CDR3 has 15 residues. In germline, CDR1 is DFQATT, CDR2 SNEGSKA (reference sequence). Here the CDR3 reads CSARPAGTPNSPLHF.

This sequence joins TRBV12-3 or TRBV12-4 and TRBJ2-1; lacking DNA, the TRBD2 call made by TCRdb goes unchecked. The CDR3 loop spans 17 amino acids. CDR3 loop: CASSSPTSGRAINEQFF.

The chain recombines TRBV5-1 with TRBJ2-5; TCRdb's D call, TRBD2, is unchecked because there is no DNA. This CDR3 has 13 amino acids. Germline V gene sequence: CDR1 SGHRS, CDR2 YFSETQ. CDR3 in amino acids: CASSGERRETQYF.

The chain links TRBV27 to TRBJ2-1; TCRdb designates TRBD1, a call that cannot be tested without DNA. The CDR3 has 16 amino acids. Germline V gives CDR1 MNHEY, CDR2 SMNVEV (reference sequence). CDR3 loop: CASSLSGTGGGNEQFF.

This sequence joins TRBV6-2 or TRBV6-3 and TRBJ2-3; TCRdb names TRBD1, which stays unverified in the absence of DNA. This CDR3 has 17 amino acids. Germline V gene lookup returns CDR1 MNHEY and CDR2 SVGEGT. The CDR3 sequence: CASKSWGDPRLSDTQYF.

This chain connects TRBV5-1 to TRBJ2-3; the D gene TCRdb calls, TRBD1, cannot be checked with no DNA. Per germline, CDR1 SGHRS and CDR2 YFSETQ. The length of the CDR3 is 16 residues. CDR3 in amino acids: CASSLARTGSTDTQYF.

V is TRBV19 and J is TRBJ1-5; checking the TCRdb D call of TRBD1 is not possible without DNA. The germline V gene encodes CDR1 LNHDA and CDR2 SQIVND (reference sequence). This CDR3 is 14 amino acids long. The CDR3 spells CASKVRDGNQPQHF.

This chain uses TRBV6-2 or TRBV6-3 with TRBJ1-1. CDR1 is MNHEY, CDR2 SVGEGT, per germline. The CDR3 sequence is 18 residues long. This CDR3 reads CASSYSRQHTAGTTEAFF.

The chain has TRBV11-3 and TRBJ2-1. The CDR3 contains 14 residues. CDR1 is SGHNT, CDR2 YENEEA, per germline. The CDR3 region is CASSLDHLDNEQFF.

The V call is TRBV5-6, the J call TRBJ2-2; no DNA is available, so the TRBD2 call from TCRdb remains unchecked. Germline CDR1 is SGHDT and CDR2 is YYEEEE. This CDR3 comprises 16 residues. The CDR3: CASTKGSGAYTGELFF.

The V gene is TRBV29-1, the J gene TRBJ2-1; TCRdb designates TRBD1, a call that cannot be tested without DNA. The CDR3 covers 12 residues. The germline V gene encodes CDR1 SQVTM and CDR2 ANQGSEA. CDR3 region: CSAYDRENEQFF.

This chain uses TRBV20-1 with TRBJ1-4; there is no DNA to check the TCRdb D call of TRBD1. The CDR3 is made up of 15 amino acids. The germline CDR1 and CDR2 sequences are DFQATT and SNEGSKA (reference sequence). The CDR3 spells CSARAGTSLGEKLFF.

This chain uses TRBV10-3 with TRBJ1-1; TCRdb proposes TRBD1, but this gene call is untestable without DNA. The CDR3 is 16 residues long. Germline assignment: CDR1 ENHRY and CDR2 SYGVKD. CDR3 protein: CAISASLTGVLTEAFF.

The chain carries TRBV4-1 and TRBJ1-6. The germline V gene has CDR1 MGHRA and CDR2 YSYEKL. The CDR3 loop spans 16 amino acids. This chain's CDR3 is CASSQEWRGMNSPLHF.

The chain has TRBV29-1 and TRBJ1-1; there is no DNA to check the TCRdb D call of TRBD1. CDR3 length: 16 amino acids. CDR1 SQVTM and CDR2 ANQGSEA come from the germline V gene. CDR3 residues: CSALTLGIRSNTEAFF.